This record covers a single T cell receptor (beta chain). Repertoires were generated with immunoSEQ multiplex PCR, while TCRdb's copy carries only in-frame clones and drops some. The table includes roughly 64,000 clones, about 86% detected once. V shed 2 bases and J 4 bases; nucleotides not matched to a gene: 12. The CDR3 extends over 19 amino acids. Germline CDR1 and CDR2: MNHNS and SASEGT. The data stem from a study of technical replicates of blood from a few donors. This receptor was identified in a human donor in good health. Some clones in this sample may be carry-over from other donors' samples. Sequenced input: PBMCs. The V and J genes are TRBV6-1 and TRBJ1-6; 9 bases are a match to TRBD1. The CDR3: CASSEWDRAAGGYNSPLHF. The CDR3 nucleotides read TGTGCCAGCAGTGAATGGGACAGGGCTGCGGGAGGGTATAATTCACCCCTCCACTTT.